This entry describes one T cell receptor beta chain. Its antigen specificity is not known. No qualities accompany the bases; no much larger clone lies one base away. The data derive from a study of T cell changes during pregnancy in multiple sclerosis (dated by TCRdb to 2018 to 2020). About the full investigation: The study examined how the T cell repertoire changed over the course of pregnancy in women with multiple sclerosis.

Library preparation employed the immunoSEQ multiplex PCR assay. Drawn from immuneACCESS, this table holds only the in-frame rearrangements with V and J called that TCRdb kept. Clones are partly lost; checked studies trace under half to an unresolved V gene and leave the rest unexplained. The sample table lists 35,000 or so clones, around 90% of them with a count of one. Jointly, the top ten make up 0.6% to 0.9% of the sample. For CDR1 and CDR2, the germline V gene lists LGHNA and YSLEER. A distance of 13 bases separates the germline ends of V and J, which lose 1 base and 4 bases respectively. The CDR3, from cysteine to phenylalanine, totals 15 residues. The kept DNA is CDR3 alone, 45 bases in frame from the first base.

Source: CD4+ T cells from peripheral blood mononuclear cells, taken after pregnancy. This clonotype was sampled from a female donor in good health, enrolled as a control in a pregnancy study. The sequence is built from TRBV4-3 and TRBJ1-1, with an unclear D gene assignment. The nucleotide sequence reads as follows: TGCGCCAGCAGCCAAGGCGTCGGGTCCGTCACTGAAGCTTTCTTT. This yields the protein CASSQGVGSVTEAFF.